The clone carrying this T cell receptor beta chain was observed a few times. These data come from a study of T cell repertoires in cytomegalovirus infection. Germline lookup yields CDR1 LGHNT and CDR2 FRNRAP. This CDR3 region has 14 residues. The ends were cut back, 5 bases at V and 4 bases at J, with 11 bases in the middle. TCRdb itself ran the reads through MiXCR, one entry per CDR3 protein. The table has 150,000 to 200,000 distinct CDR3 sequences, roughly 15% seen once. The TCR sequence derives from a human donor in good health (CMV status not recorded). Some clones in this sample may be carry-over from other donors' samples. The sample comprised CD8+ T cells from PBMCs. V and J are TRBV12-5 and TRBJ2-2, with D tentatively TRBD1 or TRBD2 (5 bases each). CDR3 in DNA: TGTGCTAGTGGTCTGAGGGGTAGCACCGGGGAGCTGTTTTTT. This sequence encodes CASGLRGSTGELFF.